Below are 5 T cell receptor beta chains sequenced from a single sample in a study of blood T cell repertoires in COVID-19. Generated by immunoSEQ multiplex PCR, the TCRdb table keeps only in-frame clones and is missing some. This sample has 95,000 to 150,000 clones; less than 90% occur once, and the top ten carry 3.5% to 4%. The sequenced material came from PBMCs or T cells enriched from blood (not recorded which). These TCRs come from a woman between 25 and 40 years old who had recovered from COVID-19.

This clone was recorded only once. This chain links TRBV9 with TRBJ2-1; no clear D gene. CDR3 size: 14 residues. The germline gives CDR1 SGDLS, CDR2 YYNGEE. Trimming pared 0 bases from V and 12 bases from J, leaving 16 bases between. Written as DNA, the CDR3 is TGTGCCAGCAGCGTAGAAACCTTACATGGGCGGCAGTTCTTC. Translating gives CASSVETLHGRQFF. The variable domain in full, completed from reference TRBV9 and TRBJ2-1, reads DSGVTQTPKHLITATGQRVTLRCSPRSGDLSVYWYQQSLDQGLQFLIQYYNGEERAKGNILERFSAQQFPDLHSELNLSSLELGDSALYFCASSVETLHGRQFFGPGTRLTVL.

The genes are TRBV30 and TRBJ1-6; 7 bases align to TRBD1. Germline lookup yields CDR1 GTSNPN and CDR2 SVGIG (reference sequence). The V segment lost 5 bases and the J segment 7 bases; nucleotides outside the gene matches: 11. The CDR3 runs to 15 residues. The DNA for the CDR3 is TGTGCCTGGCTGCAAAAGGGGGCTCGGAATTCACCCCTCCACTTT. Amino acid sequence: CAWLQKGARNSPLHF.

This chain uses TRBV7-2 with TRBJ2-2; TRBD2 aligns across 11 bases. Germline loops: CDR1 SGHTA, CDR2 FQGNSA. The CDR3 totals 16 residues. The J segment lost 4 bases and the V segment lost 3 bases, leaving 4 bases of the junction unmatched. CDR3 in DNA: TGTGCCAGCAGCTTGGCCGGGACTAGCGGCACCGGGGAGCTGTTTTTT. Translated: CASSLAGTSGTGELFF.

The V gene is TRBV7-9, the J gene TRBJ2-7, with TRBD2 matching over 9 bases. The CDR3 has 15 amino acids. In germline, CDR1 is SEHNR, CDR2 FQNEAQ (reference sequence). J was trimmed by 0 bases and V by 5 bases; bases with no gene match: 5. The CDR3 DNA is TGTGCCAGCAGCCCTAGCGGGGTGAGCTCCTACGAGCAGTACTTC. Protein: CASSPSGVSSYEQYF. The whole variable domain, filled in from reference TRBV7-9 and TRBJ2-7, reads DTGVSQNPRHKITKRGQNVTFRCDPISEHNRLYWYRQTLGQGPEFLTYFQNEAQLEKSRLLSDRFSAERPKGSFSTLEIQRTEQGDSAMYLCASSPSGVSSYEQYFGPGTRLTVT.

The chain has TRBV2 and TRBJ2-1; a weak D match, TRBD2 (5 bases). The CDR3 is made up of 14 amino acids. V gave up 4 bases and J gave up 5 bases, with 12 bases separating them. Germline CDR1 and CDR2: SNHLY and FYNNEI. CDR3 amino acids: CASSGGNVNNEQFF. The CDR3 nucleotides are TGTGCCAGCAGTGGAGGGAACGTAAACAATGAGCAGTTCTTC.